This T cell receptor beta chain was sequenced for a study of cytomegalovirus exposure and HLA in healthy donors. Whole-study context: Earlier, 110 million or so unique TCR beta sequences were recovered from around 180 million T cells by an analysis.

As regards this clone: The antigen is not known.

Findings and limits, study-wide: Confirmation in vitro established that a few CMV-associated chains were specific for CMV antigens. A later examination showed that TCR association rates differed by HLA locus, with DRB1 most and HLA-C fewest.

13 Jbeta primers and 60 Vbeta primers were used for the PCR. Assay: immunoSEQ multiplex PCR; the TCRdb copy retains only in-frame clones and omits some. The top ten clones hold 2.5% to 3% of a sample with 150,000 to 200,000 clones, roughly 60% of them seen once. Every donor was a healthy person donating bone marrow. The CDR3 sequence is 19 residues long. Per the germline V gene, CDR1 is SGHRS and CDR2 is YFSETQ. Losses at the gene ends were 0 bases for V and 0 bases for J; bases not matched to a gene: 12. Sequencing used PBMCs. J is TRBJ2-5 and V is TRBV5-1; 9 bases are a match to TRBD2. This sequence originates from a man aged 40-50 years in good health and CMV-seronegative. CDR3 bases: TGCGCCAGCAGCTTGGCCCCGGGATTAGCGGGGGCGTACCAAGAGACCCAGTACTTC. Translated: CASSLAPGLAGAYQETQYF.